Presented here are 2 T cell receptor beta chains from one specimen sequenced in a study of CD8+ T cells in alopecia areata. Described treatment: oral pan-JAK inhibitor, 5-10 mg twice daily. The sequencing template was cDNA reverse transcribed from extracted RNA. Assay used: immunoSEQ multiplex PCR; TCRdb lists only in-frame clones, some missing. The profile shows roughly 46,000 clones, roughly 65% of them singletons. The input for sequencing was CD8+ T cells sorted from blood, taken at week 4, from a patient treated with tofacitinib. The receptors stem from a human donor with alopecia areata.

This chain uses TRBV4-2 with TRBJ2-1; 9 nucleotides match TRBD2. Germline loops: CDR1 LGHNA, CDR2 YNFKEQ. The CDR3 loop spans 17 amino acids. V trimming: 4 bases; J trimming: 6 bases; junction bases outside the gene matches: 13. The CDR3 DNA sequence: TGTGCCAGCAGCCTAAAACCATTGGGGACTAGCCGCAATGAGCAGTTCTTC. It encodes CASSLKPLGTSRNEQFF.

The table lists this clone with a few counts. The chain combines TRBV19 with TRBJ1-1; D is ambiguous. The V gene's germline CDR1 is LNHDA and CDR2 SQIVND (reference sequence). The CDR3 is 12 residues long. The ends were cut back, 6 bases at V and 0 bases at J, with 5 bases in the middle. The CDR3 nucleotides read TGTGCCAGTAGCCAGTTGAACACTGAAGCTTTCTTT. This translates into CASSQLNTEAFF.